This note documents a single T cell receptor (beta chain) sequence. These data belong to a study of blood T cell repertoires in COVID-19. The wider study: Samples representing acute and convalescent COVID-19 were sourced from the United States, Italy and Spain.

Clones were sequenced by immunoSEQ multiplex PCR, and TCRdb holds only the in-frame ones, with some missing. The data contain around 500,000 clones, 80% to 90% of them seen just once; the ten biggest clones take up 8% to 9.5%. Germline lookup yields CDR1 SGHNT and CDR2 YYREEE (reference sequence). Trimming cost V 1 base and J 0 bases; bases outside gene matches: 4. This CDR3 is built from 16 residues. Study members were between roughly 18 and 100 years old and lived in around 24 US regions. Participant-given clinical history determined each cohort assignment. Two consecutive negative NP/OP PCR tests, clearance, or resolved symptoms defined Cohort 3 recovery.

The source of this sequence is a woman aged 60-75 years who had recovered from COVID-19. The V gene is TRBV5-4, the J gene TRBJ1-3, with 7 bases matching TRBD1. Input material: PBMCs or T cells enriched from blood (not recorded which). The CDR3 loop is CASSLPGQTSGNTIYF. In DNA form, the CDR3 reads TGTGCCAGCAGCTTGCCGGGACAGACCTCTGGAAACACCATATATTTT. The full variable domain, its missing parts supplied by reference TRBV5-4 and TRBJ1-3, is ETGVTQSPTHLIKTRGQQVTLRCSSQSGHNTVSWYQQALGQGPQFIFQYYREEENGRGNFPPRFSGLQFPNYSSELNVNALELDDSALYLCASSLPGQTSGNTIYFGEGSWLTVV.